A selection of T cell receptor beta chains follows, all from one sample in a study of identical twins. One entry per CDR3 protein results from TCRdb running MiXCR on the 5' RACE reads. The table shows some 1,700,000 distinct CDR3 sequences, with 25% to 35% occurring only once. The sequenced sample consisted of cord blood. The source is a newborn girl in good health. Each CDR3 is given with its conserved first and last residue. Each record gives: V gene, J gene, CDR3 protein.

TRBV18	TRBJ2-1	CASSPGLALNEQFF
TRBV6-1	TRBJ1-5	CASSLPSRSNQPQHF
TRBV2	TRBJ2-1	CTSIWTSGTYNEQFF
TRBV20-1	TRBJ2-1	CSAPKPGTSYNEQFF
TRBV15	TRBJ2-3	CATSRSMADTQYF
TRBV12-3/TRBV12-4	TRBJ2-5	CASSLAPGTGLKETQYF
TRBV5-1	TRBJ1-4	CASSPGQSINEKLFF
TRBV4-2	TRBJ1-2	CASSLPTVPNYGYTF
TRBV5-1	TRBJ2-7	CASRATAVYSYEQYF
TRBV27	TRBJ2-1	CASSFLLAGGNAYNEQFF
TRBV28	TRBJ1-1	CASRRGKTGNTEAFF
TRBV20-1	TRBJ1-4	CSAGDKLVGEKLFF
TRBV27	TRBJ2-3	CASSRSGDTQYF
TRBV29-1	TRBJ2-3	CSVERRGGTSTDTQYF
TRBV5-1	TRBJ2-7	CASSLRLATFDEQYF
TRBV25-1	TRBJ2-3	CASSATLHTQYF
TRBV5-1	TRBJ2-3	CASSLGPAGVGTDTQYF
TRBV3-1	TRBJ1-5	CASSQDGNSNQPQHF
TRBV29-1	TRBJ1-4	CSVLTLSGVGKLFF
TRBV19	TRBJ2-1	CASSYGGVNNEQFF
TRBV5-1	TRBJ2-1	CASSLVGGLAANEQFF
TRBV6-6	TRBJ1-1	CASSYGGGGAETEAFF
TRBV7-2	TRBJ2-1	CASSLRQPPYNEQFF
TRBV29-1	TRBJ2-3	CSVVPSRFTDTQYF
TRBV5-1	TRBJ1-2	CASSLWVSLGTFYGYTF
TRBV4-2	TRBJ2-3	CASSQDAPTDTQYF
TRBV3-1	NA	CASSRKTGQGAYNEQYF
TRBV12-3/TRBV12-4	TRBJ1-2	CASSLAVFNYGYTF
TRBV12-3/TRBV12-4	TRBJ2-5	CASVTRRGNNEQYF
TRBV9	TRBJ2-1	CASSVVPGANEQFF
TRBV3-1	TRBJ2-1	CASSQGRLARNEQFF
TRBV12-3/TRBV12-4	TRBJ2-1	CASSPAASPRYNEQFF
TRBV28	TRBJ2-1	CASKTGLAVYNEQFF
TRBV7-9	TRBJ1-1	CASRLMTGVRTEAFF
TRBV28	TRBJ2-7	CASRDRGIYEQYF
TRBV27	TRBJ2-3	CASSLRLAGSRPGTDTQYF
TRBV6-2/TRBV6-3	TRBJ2-7	CASSYFGGYYEQYF
TRBV25-1	TRBJ1-1	CRGDRGLVGGRTEAFF
TRBV10-3	TRBJ2-3	CAISEAPGLAYF
TRBV7-2	TRBJ1-6	CASSPIQGGSPLHF
TRBV20-1	TRBJ2-3	CSASEDTQYF
TRBV7-2	TRBJ2-5	CASSLMAPQETQYF
TRBV12-3/TRBV12-4	TRBJ2-7	CASRDQGTGVNEQYF
TRBV4-2	TRBJ2-1	CASSFLGTSGGTNEQFF
TRBV7-9	TRBJ2-6	CASSFLAGGSGANVLTF
TRBV21-1	TRBJ2-7	CASEGGKSYEQYF
TRBV27	TRBJ2-3	CASSRTFTSGSTDTQYF